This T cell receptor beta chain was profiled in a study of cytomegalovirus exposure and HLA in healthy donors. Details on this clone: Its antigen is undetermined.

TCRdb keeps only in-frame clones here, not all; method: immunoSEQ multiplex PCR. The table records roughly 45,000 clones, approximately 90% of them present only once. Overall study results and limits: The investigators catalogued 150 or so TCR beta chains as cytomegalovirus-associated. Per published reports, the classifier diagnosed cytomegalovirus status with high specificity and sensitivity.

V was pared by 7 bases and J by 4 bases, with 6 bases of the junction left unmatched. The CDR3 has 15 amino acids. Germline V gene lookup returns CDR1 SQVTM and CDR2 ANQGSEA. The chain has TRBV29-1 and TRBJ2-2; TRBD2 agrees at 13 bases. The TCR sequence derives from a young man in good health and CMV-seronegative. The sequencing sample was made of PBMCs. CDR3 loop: CSARTSGSSTGELFF. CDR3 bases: TGCAGCGCCAGGACTAGCGGGAGTAGCACCGGGGAGCTGTTTTTT.